Each of the 10 T cell receptor beta chains below was sequenced from the same sample in a study of T cells in Graves' hyperthyroidism and ophthalmopathy. Amplification of TCR beta CDR3 regions was performed using RNA transcripts as template. Researchers ran a first-round RT-PCR on the TCR CDR3 using the HTBI primer set. TCRdb analysed the multiplex PCR reads with MiXCR anew, one entry per CDR3 protein. Of about 620,000 distinct CDR3 sequences in the sample, around 16% were seen once. Sequencing was performed on blood. These receptors all come from a young woman with Graves' hyperthyroidism.

Remarks on this clonotype: A much bigger clone sits one base away, suggesting this may be a read error. The chain couples TRBV27 to TRBJ1-5, with 11 nucleotides matching TRBD1. The germline CDR1 and CDR2 sequences are MNHEY and SMNVEV (reference sequence). This CDR3 contains 17 residues. The J segment lost 4 bases and the V segment lost 5 bases, leaving 10 bases of the junction unmatched. CDR3 sequence (DNA): TGTGCCAGCAGTACGACCGGGACAGGGGGGAAGAATCAGCCCCAGCATTTT. Its translation: CASSTTGTGGKNQPQHF.

This clonotype appeared a few times. The chain links TRBV5-1 to TRBJ2-7, with D perhaps matching TRBD1 (5 bases). Germline V gives CDR1 SGHRS, CDR2 YFSETQ. The CDR3 spans 15 residues. V lost 2 bases and J lost 0, with 12 bases in between. CDR3 in DNA: TGCGCCAGCAGCTTCGACAGTCCCCACTCCTACGAGCAGTACTTC. Translation gives CASSFDSPHSYEQYF.

This clonotype was recorded many times. Here the CDR3 reads CASSISGVGHNEQFF. Written as DNA, the CDR3 is TGTGCCAGCAGTATTTCGGGGGTGGGGCACAATGAGCAGTTCTTC. The rearrangement joins TRBV27 to TRBJ2-1, with D perhaps matching TRBD2 (6 bases). V lost 5 bases and J lost 5, with 16 bases in between. Germline-derived CDR1 and CDR2 are MNHEY and SMNVEV (reference sequence). This CDR3 has 15 residues.

About this clonotype: This sequence may be a read error, since a much larger clone differs from it by one base. The chain recombines TRBV24-1 with TRBJ2-2; possible D gene TRBD2, 6 bases. CDR1 and CDR2 from the germline V gene are KGHDR and SFDVKD. The CDR3 runs 17 residues. CDR3 protein: CATSDTRDGANTGGLFF. CDR3 in DNA: TGTGCCACCAGTGATACCCGGGACGGAGCTAACACCGGGGGGCTGTTTTTT.

The sample holds many counts of this clonotype. The rearrangement joins TRBV28 to TRBJ2-1; 15 nucleotides align to TRBD2. The CDR3 loop spans 15 amino acids. The germline V gene encodes CDR1 MDHEN and CDR2 SYDVKM. Trimming removed 6 bases from V and 7 bases from J; junction bases left unmatched: 4. CDR3 region: CASRSGLAGGNEQFF. The DNA of the CDR3 is TGTGCCAGCAGGTCGGGACTAGCGGGAGGAAATGAGCAGTTCTTC. The full variable domain, rest sourced from reference TRBV28 and TRBJ2-1, is DVKVTQSSRYLVKRTGEKVFLECVQDMDHENMFWYRQDPGLGLRLIYFSYDVKMKEKGDIPEGYSVSREKKERFSLILESASTNQTSMYLCASRSGLAGGNEQFFGPGTRLTVL.

Worth noting for this clonotype: A read error may explain this, as a much larger clone is one base away. This rearrangement joins TRBV12-3 or TRBV12-4 to TRBJ1-3; 7 bases line up with TRBD1. This CDR3 has 14 residues. The V segment lost 6 bases and the J segment 2 bases; nucleotides outside the gene matches: 4. The CDR3 here is CASRLTGTGNTIYF. CDR3 coding DNA: TGTGCCAGCAGGCTGACAGGGACTGGAAACACCATATATTTT.

The CDR3 DNA sequence: TGTGCCAGCAGCCAACAACTAGCGGGAGGTGGCGAGCAGTACTTC. As protein: CASSQQLAGGGEQYF. V is TRBV4-2 and J is TRBJ2-7; TRBD2 matches at 12 bases. Germline lookup yields CDR1 LGHNA and CDR2 YNFKEQ. This CDR3 has 15 amino acids. V was pared by 2 bases and J by 6 bases, with 5 bases of the junction left unmatched.

This clonotype showed up just a few times. The chain has TRBV27 and TRBJ2-3; maybe TRBD1 (5 bases). V gave up 2 bases and J gave up 2 bases, with 11 bases separating them. Per the germline V gene, CDR1 is MNHEY and CDR2 is SMNVEV (reference sequence). The CDR3 has 15 amino acids. CDR3 in DNA: TGTGCCAGCAGTTTACTAGACAGAAACACAGATACGCAGTATTTT. It encodes CASSLLDRNTDTQYF.

V and J are TRBV7-2 and TRBJ1-3; D possibly corresponds to TRBD1 (5 bases). This CDR3 comprises 13 residues. Germline assignment: CDR1 SGHTA and CDR2 FQGNSA. V lost 6 bases and J lost 4, with 10 bases in between. CDR3 sequence (DNA): TGTGCCAGCAGTTATGACAGCGGAAACACCATATATTTT. This encodes CASSYDSGNTIYF.

V gene TRBV18 combines with J gene TRBJ2-7, with a possible D match to TRBD1 (6 bases). Germline V gene sequence: CDR1 KGHSH, CDR2 LQKENI. V lost 5 bases and J 5 bases, leaving 13 bases between the germline ends. The CDR3 is made up of 13 amino acids. In nucleotides, the CDR3 is TGTGCCAGCTCAGGTACAGGGCTGGACGAGCAGTACTTC. Amino acids: CASSGTGLDEQYF. The full variable domain, completed using reference TRBV18 and TRBJ2-7, is NAGVMQNPRHLVRRRGQEARLRCSPMKGHSHVYWYRQLPEEGLKFMVYLQKENIIDESGMPKERFSAEFPKEGPSILRIQQVVRGDSAAYFCASSGTGLDEQYFGPGTRLTVT.